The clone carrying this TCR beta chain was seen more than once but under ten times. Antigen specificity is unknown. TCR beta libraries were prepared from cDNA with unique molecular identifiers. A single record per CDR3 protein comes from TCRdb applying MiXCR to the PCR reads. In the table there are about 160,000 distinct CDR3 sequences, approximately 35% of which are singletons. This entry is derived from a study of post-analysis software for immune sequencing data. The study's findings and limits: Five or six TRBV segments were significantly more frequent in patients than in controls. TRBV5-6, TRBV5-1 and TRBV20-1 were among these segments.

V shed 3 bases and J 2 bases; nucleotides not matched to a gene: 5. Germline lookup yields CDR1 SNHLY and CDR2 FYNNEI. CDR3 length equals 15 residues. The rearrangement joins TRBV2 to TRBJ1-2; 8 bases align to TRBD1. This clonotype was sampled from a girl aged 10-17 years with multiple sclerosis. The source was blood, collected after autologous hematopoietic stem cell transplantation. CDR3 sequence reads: CASSDITGGNYGYTF. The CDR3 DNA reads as TGTGCCAGCAGTGATATTACAGGGGGAAACTATGGCTACACCTTC.